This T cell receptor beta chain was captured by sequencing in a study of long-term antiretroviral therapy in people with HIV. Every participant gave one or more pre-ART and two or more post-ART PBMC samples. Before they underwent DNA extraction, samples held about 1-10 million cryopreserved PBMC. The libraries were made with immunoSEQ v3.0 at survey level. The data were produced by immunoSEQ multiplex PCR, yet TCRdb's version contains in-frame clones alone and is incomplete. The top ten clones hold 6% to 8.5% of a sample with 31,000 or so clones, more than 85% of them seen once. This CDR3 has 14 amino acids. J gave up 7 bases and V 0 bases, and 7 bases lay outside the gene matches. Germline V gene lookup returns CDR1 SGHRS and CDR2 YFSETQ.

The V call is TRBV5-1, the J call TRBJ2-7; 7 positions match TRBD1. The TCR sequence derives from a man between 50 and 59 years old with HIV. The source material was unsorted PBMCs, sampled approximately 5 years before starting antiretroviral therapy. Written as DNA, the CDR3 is TGCGCCAGCAGCTTGGCCACGACAGGGCAGGAGCAGTACTTC. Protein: CASSLATTGQEQYF.